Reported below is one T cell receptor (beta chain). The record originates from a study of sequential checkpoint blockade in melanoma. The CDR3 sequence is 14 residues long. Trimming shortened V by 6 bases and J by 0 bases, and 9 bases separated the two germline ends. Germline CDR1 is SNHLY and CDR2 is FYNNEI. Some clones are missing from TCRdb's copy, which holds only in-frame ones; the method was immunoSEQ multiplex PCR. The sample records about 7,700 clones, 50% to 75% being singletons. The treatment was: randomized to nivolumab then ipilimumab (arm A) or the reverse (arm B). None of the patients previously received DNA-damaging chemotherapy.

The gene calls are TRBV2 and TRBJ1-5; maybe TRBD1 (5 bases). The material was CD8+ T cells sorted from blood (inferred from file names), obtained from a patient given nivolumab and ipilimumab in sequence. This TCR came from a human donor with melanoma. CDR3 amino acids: CASRQGYSNQPQHF. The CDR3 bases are TGTGCCAGCAGGCAGGGATATAGCAATCAGCCCCAGCATTTT.